This T cell receptor (beta chain) was retrieved from a study of technical replicates of blood from a few donors (dated by TCRdb to the late 2010s). Library preparation was by the immunoSEQ multiplex PCR assay. TCRdb re-hosts the immuneACCESS table, in-frame sequences only. Its copies lack some clones; in the studies checked, an unresolved V gene accounts for under half of them, and the cause for the rest is not known. Counted in this sample were approximately 81,000 clones; nearly 96% of them appeared once. The ten largest clones represent roughly 0.34% of the sample. Turning to this clone: Its antigen is unknown. Per-nucleotide qualities are absent, and no much larger clonotype sits a single base away.

The CDR1 and CDR2 encoded by the germline V gene are MRHNA and SNTAGT. V loses 4 bases, J loses 6 bases, and the germline ends lie 8 bases apart. Its CDR3 holds 12 amino acids, cysteine through phenylalanine. The kept DNA is CDR3 alone, 36 bases in frame from the first base. The sequence is built from TRBV6-4 and TRBJ2-3; matching of 5 bases hints at TRBD2 as the D gene. The specimen sequenced was T cells isolated from PBMCs. The TCR originated in a human donor in good health. CDR3 loop: CASSGGSDTQYF. The nucleotide sequence reads TGTGCCAGCAGTGGAGGGTCCGATACGCAGTATTTT.